The 17 T cell receptor beta chains below come from one sample, sequenced in a study of cytomegalovirus exposure and HLA in healthy donors. PCR amplification relied on 60 Vbeta primers (plus 13 Jbeta primers). Generated by immunoSEQ multiplex PCR, the TCRdb table keeps only in-frame clones and is missing some. The top ten hold about 8% of the sample, which has 130,000 or so clones, approximately 66% seen once. The sequenced sample consisted of PBMCs. These receptors all come from a woman between 40 and 55 years old in good health and CMV-seropositive.

This clone was counted between two and nine times. This chain links TRBV6-5 with TRBJ2-7; D might be TRBD2 (6 bases). From germline, CDR1 is MNHEY and CDR2 SVGAGI. V was trimmed by 7 bases and J by 1 base, leaving 14 bases between them. This CDR3 has 14 amino acids. The CDR3, as DNA: TGTGCCAGCACAAAAATGGGGAGGTCCTACGAGCAGTACTTC. Protein sequence: CASTKMGRSYEQYF.

V usage is TRBV2 and J usage is TRBJ2-3; possibly TRBD2 for D (6 bases). V was clipped by 2 bases and J by 1 base, with 10 bases between them. Germline loops: CDR1 SNHLY, CDR2 FYNNEI. The CDR3 extends over 15 amino acids. CDR3 amino acids: CASSEFRERTDTQYF. CDR3 bases: TGTGCCAGCAGTGAATTCCGGGAGCGCACAGATACGCAGTATTTT.

This clone was counted once. The chain carries TRBV19 and TRBJ2-4; 7 nucleotides align to TRBD2. CDR1 is LNHDA and CDR2 is SQIVND in the germline V gene (reference sequence). V trimming: 10 bases; J trimming: 13 bases; junction bases outside the gene matches: 7. CDR3 length equals 10 residues. The CDR3 nucleotides read TGTGCCACCGGTACGGGAGGACAGTACTTC. Translating it yields CATGTGGQYF.

The chain combines TRBV2 with TRBJ2-7; D might be TRBD1 (6 bases). This CDR3 is 15 amino acids long. Trimming pared 8 bases from V and 3 bases from J, leaving 20 bases between. Germline V gene data show CDR1 as SNHLY and CDR2 as FYNNEI. CDR3 sequence reads: CASGEPGVTNYEQYF. The CDR3 region has the DNA TGTGCCAGCGGAGAGCCAGGGGTCACGAACTACGAGCAGTACTTC.

V is TRBV11-2 and J is TRBJ1-1; TRBD1 agrees at 7 bases. Per germline, CDR1 SGHAT and CDR2 FQNNGV. The V and J ends lost 5 bases and 0 bases, in that order; junction bases with no gene match: 3. The CDR3 runs 14 residues. The chain's CDR3 is CASSQGQMNTEAFF. The CDR3 DNA sequence: TGTGCCAGCAGCCAGGGACAGATGAACACTGAAGCTTTCTTT. The full variable domain, in which reference TRBV11-2 and TRBJ1-1 provide the parts outside the CDR3, is EAGVAQSPRYKIIEKRQSVAFWCNPISGHATLYWYQQILGQGPKLLIQFQNNGVVDDSQLPKDRFSAERLKGVDSTLKIQPAKLEDSAVYLCASSQGQMNTEAFFGQGTRLTVV.

This clone was detected only a few times. The chain recombines TRBV6-6 with TRBJ1-1; D call uncertain. Germline V CDR1 and CDR2: MNHNY, SVGAGI (reference sequence). V was trimmed by 2 bases and J by 8 bases, leaving 12 bases between them. CDR3 size: 13 residues. CDR3 nucleotide sequence: TGTGCCAGCAGTTACCCACAATCTCAGGAAGCTTTCTTT. Translated, it gives CASSYPQSQEAFF.

CDR3: CASSFGAETGEQYF. DNA for the CDR3: TGCGCCAGCAGCTTTGGCGCGGAGACGGGCGAGCAGTACTTC. The rearrangement joins TRBV5-1 to TRBJ2-7; D gene uncertain. Trimming left V 2 bases short and J 6 bases short, with 15 bases between. The length of the CDR3 is 14 residues. Germline CDR1 reads SGHRS; CDR2 reads YFSETQ.

The gene calls are TRBV28 and TRBJ2-3; D is perhaps TRBD1 (6 bases). The length of the CDR3 is 14 residues. V lost 8 bases to trimming and J lost 2 bases, with 14 bases between them. CDR1 and CDR2 from the germline V gene are MDHEN and SYDVKM. The CDR3 region is CASGSGTTTDTQYF. CDR3 coding DNA: TGTGCCAGCGGGTCGGGGACAACCACAGATACGCAGTATTTT.

CDR3 amino acids: CASSYLLGDSDTEAFF. CDR3 sequence (DNA): TGTGCCAGCAGTTACCTCTTGGGGGACTCGGACACTGAAGCTTTCTTT. The rearrangement joins TRBV6-6 to TRBJ1-1; TRBD1 might be the D (5 bases). V gave up 2 bases and J gave up 3 bases, with 16 bases separating them. CDR1 and CDR2 (germline): MNHNY, SVGAGI (reference sequence). This CDR3 is built from 16 residues.

There are a few counts of this clone. The chain links TRBV29-1 to TRBJ2-3, with unresolved D. Germline loops: CDR1 SQVTM, CDR2 ANQGSEA. V lost 8 bases and J 3 bases, leaving 9 bases between the germline ends. This CDR3 region has 11 residues. The CDR3 spells CSTRQTDTQYF. DNA for the CDR3: TGCAGCACCAGGCAGACAGATACGCAGTATTTT.

V gene TRBV7-9 combines with J gene TRBJ2-1; 8 positions match TRBD2. J gave up 6 bases and V 2 bases, and 6 bases lay outside the gene matches. CDR1 is SEHNR, CDR2 FQNEAQ, per germline (reference sequence). This CDR3 region has 15 residues. The CDR3 nucleotides are TGTGCCAGCAGCTTATTGACGGGAGGGTTCAATGAGCAGTTCTTC. Translation gives CASSLLTGGFNEQFF.

The chain employs TRBV10-1 and TRBJ1-2; tentatively, D is TRBD1 (5 bases). This CDR3 is built from 13 residues. With 4 bases removed from V and 2 bases from J, the gap between germline ends came to 8 bases. The germline CDR1 and CDR2 sequences are WNHNN and SYGVQD (reference sequence). The DNA of the CDR3 is TGCGCCAGCAGTGCGGGACTCAACTATGGCTACACCTTC. Residues: CASSAGLNYGYTF.

This chain links TRBV5-8 with TRBJ2-3; TRBD2 might be the D (6 bases). Germline lookup yields CDR1 SGHTS and CDR2 YDEGEE. Trimming stripped 4 bases from V and 4 bases from J, with 10 bases between. The CDR3 has 13 amino acids. For the CDR3, the DNA is TGTGCCAGCAGCCGGAGGGTGGCAGATACGCAGTATTTT. This sequence encodes CASSRRVADTQYF. The full variable domain, its missing parts supplied by reference TRBV5-8 and TRBJ2-3, is EAGVTQSPTHLIKTRGQQATLRCSPISGHTSVYWYQQALGLGLQFLLWYDEGEERNRGNFPPRFSGRQFPNYSSELNVNALELEDSALYLCASSRRVADTQYFGPGTRLTVL.

The chain joins TRBV10-3 to TRBJ1-1, with 12 bases identical to TRBD1. This CDR3 spans 14 amino acids. Germline V gene lookup returns CDR1 ENHRY and CDR2 SYGVKD. V lost 7 bases to trimming and J lost 2 bases; unmatched junction nucleotides: 2. CDR3 protein: CAIKGQGANTEAFF. The CDR3 DNA is TGTGCCATCAAGGGACAGGGGGCTAACACTGAAGCTTTCTTT.

This clone showed up just a few times. This chain uses TRBV7-3 with TRBJ2-6; weak D call: TRBD1 (5 bases). The CDR3 totals 15 residues. Per germline, CDR1 SGHTA and CDR2 FQGTGA. V was clipped by 3 bases and J by 2 bases, with 8 bases between them. Here the CDR3 reads CASSFGQAGANVLTF. The CDR3 DNA reads TGTGCCAGCAGCTTCGGACAAGCTGGGGCCAACGTCCTGACTTTC.

The V gene is TRBV5-1, the J gene TRBJ1-2; 8 nucleotides align to TRBD1. V lost 5 bases to trimming and J lost 8 bases; unmatched junction nucleotides: 11. This CDR3 is built from 14 residues. CDR1 SGHRS and CDR2 YFSETQ come from the germline V gene. The CDR3 here is CASSSWTGLEGYTF. CDR3 coding DNA: TGCGCCAGCAGTTCCTGGACAGGGTTGGAGGGCTACACCTTC.

This sequence joins TRBV9 and TRBJ2-1; D possibly corresponds to TRBD2 (6 bases). Looked up from germline, CDR1 is SGDLS and CDR2 is YYNGEE. The CDR3 extends over 15 amino acids. Trimming removed 7 bases at V and 1 base at J, with 15 bases between. The CDR3 DNA follows: TGTGCCAGCGGTAGGGCGGGGCCTTCCTACAATGAGCAGTTCTTC. It is translated as CASGRAGPSYNEQFF.